Listed below are T cell receptor beta chains from one sample, sequenced in a study of blood T cell repertoires in COVID-19. Sequencing was performed with immunoSEQ multiplex PCR; in TCRdb, only in-frame clones are kept and a portion is missing. The table has roughly 230,000 clones, just under 85% seen once; the top ten hold roughly 4%. The source material was peripheral blood. The receptors come from a man aged 45-60 years with acute or convalescent COVID-19. Both conserved end residues are part of each CDR3. Fields, in order: V gene, D gene, clone size, J gene, CDR3 protein, CDR3 DNA. D genes are given only for firm matches. Not all rows give a size; the values are once, few, many and, for expanded clones, a class.

>TRBV27|TRBD1|.|TRBJ1-2
CATTSGTGAAYTF
TGTGCCACCACCTCCGGGACAGGTGCCGCCTACACCTTC
>TRBV19|.|.|TRBJ1-3
CASRRSSGNTIYF
TGTGCCAGTCGACGGAGCTCTGGAAACACCATATATTTT
>TRBV30|TRBD1|.|TRBJ1-5
CAWSRTGGFQPQHF
TGTGCCTGGAGCCGGACAGGGGGGTTTCAGCCCCAGCATTTT
>TRBV18|.|.|TRBJ1-1
CASSPGQSEAFF
TGTGCCAGCTCACCAGGACAGAGCGAAGCTTTCTTT
>TRBV7-3|TRBD1|.|TRBJ2-7
CASSPAGTGIYEQYF
TGTGCCAGCAGCCCCGCCGGGACAGGTATCTACGAGCAGTACTTC
>TRBV9|.|once|TRBJ2-7
CASSVGGDFIYEQYF
TGTGCCAGCAGCGTAGGCGGGGATTTTATCTACGAGCAGTACTTC
>TRBV7-8|TRBD1|.|TRBJ1-5
CASSPIAGTAGGPQHF
TGTGCCAGCAGCCCCATAGCCGGGACAGCTGGGGGGCCCCAGCATTTT
>TRBV14|TRBD1|.|TRBJ1-6
CASFGRGQGSYNSPLHF
TGTGCCAGCTTTGGGCGGGGACAGGGTTCCTATAATTCACCCCTCCACTTT
>TRBV6-1|.|.|TRBJ1-5
CASSVTRPGGGQPQHF
TGTGCCAGCAGTGTAACCCGGCCGGGGGGGGGTCAGCCCCAGCATTTT
>TRBV29-1|TRBD1|.|TRBJ1-2
CSVYERRGLGYTF
TGCAGCGTTTACGAGAGAAGGGGGCTTGGCTACACCTTC
>TRBV7-8|.|.|TRBJ1-4
CASSLQGLTPKLFF
TGTGCCAGCAGCTTACAGGGGTTGACGCCCAAACTGTTTTTT
>TRBV10-2|TRBD1|once|TRBJ2-3
CASSDRQDRGTDTQYF
TGCGCCAGCAGTGATCGGCAAGACAGGGGCACAGATACGCAGTATTTT
>TRBV18|.|once|TRBJ2-7
CASSPGPRGSYEQYF
TGTGCCAGCTCACCAGGTCCTAGGGGCTCCTACGAGCAGTACTTC
>TRBV4-1|TRBD2|few|TRBJ2-3
CASSQAPGTSLSTQYF
TGCGCCAGCAGCCAAGCCCCCGGGACTAGCCTATCTACGCAGTATTTT
>TRBV5-1|.|.|TRBJ1-1
CASSGNRVSAEAFF
TGCGCCAGCAGCGGGAACAGGGTGAGTGCTGAAGCTTTCTTT
>TRBV10-3|.|.|TRBJ2-7
CAISSFLSTSEQYF
TGTGCCATCTCAAGTTTCCTATCTACGAGTGAGCAGTACTTC
>TRBV6-5|TRBD1|.|TRBJ2-7
CASRTTGDSSYEQYF
TGTGCCAGCAGAACGACAGGGGACAGCTCCTACGAGCAGTACTTC
>TRBV19|.|.|TRBJ2-1
CASSYTGSSYNEQFF
TGTGCCAGTAGTTATACAGGGAGCTCCTACAATGAGCAGTTCTTC
>TRBV4-1|TRBD1|.|TRBJ2-7
CASSQPGQGFYEQYF
TGCGCCAGCAGCCAACCGGGACAGGGTTTTTACGAGCAGTACTTC
>TRBV25-1|TRBD1|.|TRBJ2-5
CASSDSSGTGGPETQYF
TGTGCCAGCAGTGATTCATCCGGCACAGGGGGCCCTGAGACCCAGTACTTC
>TRBV6-5|TRBD2|.|TRBJ2-1
CATTSGSHNEQFF
TGTGCCACGACTAGCGGGAGTCACAATGAGCAGTTCTTC
>TRBV14|.|.|TRBJ2-3
CASSQWDLNTDTQYF
TGTGCCAGCAGCCAGTGGGACTTAAACACAGATACGCAGTATTTT
>TRBV5-4|.|.|TRBJ1-5
CASSKGGSNQPQHF
TGTGCCAGCAGCAAAGGGGGTAGCAATCAGCCCCAGCATTTT
>TRBV7-8|TRBD1|once|TRBJ1-1
CASSFRTGMGNTEAFF
TGTGCCAGCAGCTTCAGGACAGGGATGGGGAACACTGAAGCTTTCTTT
>TRBV18|TRBD1|.|TRBJ1-2
CASSPQGTGAYGYTF
TGTGCCAGCTCACCACAAGGGACAGGGGCCTATGGCTACACCTTC
>TRBV9|TRBD2|.|TRBJ2-1
CASSPYSGGSYNEQFF
TGTGCCAGCAGCCCTTATAGCGGGGGATCCTACAATGAGCAGTTCTTC
>TRBV6-5|TRBD2|once|TRBJ2-7
CASSLGGGLYEQYF
TGTGCCAGCAGCCTTGGGGGGGGACTTTACGAGCAGTACTTC
>TRBV7-6|.|few|TRBJ2-7
CASSLAFGGLYEQYF
TGTGCCAGCAGCTTAGCATTCGGCGGCCTATACGAGCAGTACTTC
>TRBV10-2|TRBD2|.|TRBJ2-1
CASSELAGYNEQFF
TGCGCCAGCAGCGAACTAGCGGGGTACAATGAGCAGTTCTTC
>TRBV5-1|.|.|TRBJ1-5
CASSRTGGTDQPQHF
TGCGCCAGCAGCCGCACCGGGGGGACGGATCAGCCCCAGCATTTT
>TRBV6-5|TRBD1|.|TRBJ1-2
CASTAGGLYGYTF
TGTGCCAGCACAGCAGGGGGCCTCTATGGCTACACCTTC
>TRBV6-5|.|.|TRBJ1-6
CASSQVEQDSPLHF
TGTGCCAGCAGCCAAGTCGAACAGGATTCACCCCTCCACTTT
>TRBV5-8|TRBD1|.|TRBJ1-3
CASSLGQGASGNTIYF
TGTGCCAGCAGCTTGGGACAGGGGGCCTCTGGAAACACCATATATTTT
>TRBV19|TRBD2|.|TRBJ2-1
CASKREGNNEQFF
TGTGCCAGCAAGCGGGAGGGAAACAATGAGCAGTTCTTC
>TRBV7-9|.|few|TRBJ2-7
CASSSGQFNEQYF
TGTGCCAGCAGCTCCGGACAGTTCAACGAGCAGTACTTC
>TRBV5-1|TRBD2|.|TRBJ2-7
CASSLVSGAGSYEQYF
TGCGCCAGCAGCTTGGTAAGCGGGGCCGGGTCCTACGAGCAGTACTTC
>TRBV25-1|.|.|TRBJ1-1
CASRDTGKNTEAFF
TGTGCCAGCAGGGACACAGGGAAAAACACTGAAGCTTTCTTT
>TRBV11-3|.|once|TRBJ2-7
CASSLNGQGPSSYEQYF
TGTGCCAGCAGCTTAAACGGGCAGGGGCCCAGCTCCTACGAGCAGTACTTC
>TRBV4-1|TRBD2|few|TRBJ2-7
CASSQDGAGGSSYEQYF
TGCGCCAGCAGCCAAGACGGGGCGGGAGGTAGCTCCTACGAGCAGTACTTC
>TRBV11-3|TRBD2|.|TRBJ2-1
CASSRGVAEYNEQFF
TGTGCCAGCAGCCGGGGGGTAGCGGAGTACAATGAGCAGTTCTTC
>TRBV6-5|.|.|TRBJ2-7
CASSYSYLGGYEQYF
TGTGCCAGCAGTTACTCCTATTTAGGGGGTTACGAGCAGTACTTC
>TRBV11-3|TRBD2|.|TRBJ2-5
CASSLDLASGRAGETQYF
TGTGCCAGCAGCTTAGATTTGGCCAGCGGGAGGGCCGGGGAGACCCAGTACTTC
>TRBV10-3|.|.|TRBJ2-7
CAISREQYF
TGTGCCATCAGTCGGGAGCAGTACTTC
>TRBV18|TRBD1|few|TRBJ2-7
CASSPGQGREQYF
TGTGCCAGCTCACCCGGACAGGGGCGGGAGCAGTACTTC
>TRBV5-4|.|.|TRBJ2-7
CASSLVASYEQYF
TGTGCCAGCAGCTTGGTGGCCTCCTACGAGCAGTACTTC
>TRBV19|TRBD2|few|TRBJ2-7
CASSRTSSPGDEQYF
TGTGCCAGTAGTAGGACTAGTTCCCCCGGAGACGAGCAGTACTTC
>TRBV6-5|.|.|TRBJ1-3
CASQVSGTGNTIYF
TGTGCCAGCCAAGTCTCAGGGACTGGAAACACCATATATTTT
>TRBV12-3/TRBV12-4|.|.|TRBJ2-5
CASSEQETQYF
TGTGCCAGCAGCGAGCAAGAGACCCAGTACTTC
>TRBV10-3|TRBD1|.|TRBJ1-2
CAIRAPDRADGYTF
TGTGCCATCAGGGCCCCCGACAGGGCGGATGGCTACACCTTC
>TRBV11-2|TRBD1|.|TRBJ2-7
CASSPTGVEQYF
TGTGCCAGCAGCCCTACAGGGGTCGAGCAGTACTTC
>TRBV5-1|TRBD2|.|TRBJ2-7
CASSWRRREDEQYF
TGCGCCAGCAGCTGGAGAAGGCGGGAGGACGAGCAGTACTTC
>TRBV7-3|.|.|TRBJ1-3
CASSLQRGGTIYF
TGTGCCAGCAGCTTACAAAGGGGAGGCACCATATATTTT